The rows below give T cell receptor beta chains drawn from one sample of a study of identical twins. MiXCR, applied by TCRdb to the 5' RACE reads, yields one record per CDR3 protein. Of about 340,000 distinct CDR3 sequences in the sample, about 12% were seen once. The same data also went into a second study, on yellow fever vaccine responses in identical twins.

Sequenced sample: CD8+ T cells sorted from blood. All receptors derive from a woman in her late teens or twenties in good health. Each CDR3 is given with its conserved first and last residue. Each record gives: clone size, J gene, D gene, V gene, CDR3 protein, CDR3 DNA. The D gene is left open where the match is weak. Part of the rows lack a size; the others show once, few, many or a class for expanded clones.

>few|TRBJ2-5|TRBD2|TRBV20-1
CSAREDGTSAPGTQYF
TGCAGTGCTAGAGAAGACGGGACTAGCGCACCCGGGACCCAGTACTTC
>.|TRBJ1-1|.|TRBV6-5
CASSFSVYPGTEAFF
TGTGCCAGCAGTTTCTCCGTCTACCCCGGCACTGAAGCTTTCTTT
>many|TRBJ2-5|.|TRBV12-3/TRBV12-4
CASSLGQDLETQYF
TGTGCCAGCAGTTTAGGCCAGGATCTAGAGACCCAGTACTTC
>.|TRBJ2-3|.|TRBV24-1
CATSDGTGIRYSSTDTQYF
TGTGCCACCAGTGACGGCACAGGGATCCGGTATTCTAGCACAGATACGCAGTATTTT
>.|TRBJ1-5|.|TRBV5-8
CASRARGIQPQHF
TGTGCCAGCAGAGCTCGGGGGATTCAGCCCCAGCATTTT
>many|TRBJ2-2|TRBD2|TRBV7-9
CASSLAGGRTGELFF
TGTGCCAGCAGCTTAGCTGGCGGGAGGACCGGGGAGCTGTTTTTT
>.|TRBJ2-1|.|TRBV11-3
CASSLGLVPFF
TGTGCCAGCAGCTTAGGACTGGTTCCGTTCTTC
>many|TRBJ2-2|TRBD1|TRBV24-1
CATSDLNRGDTGELFF
TGTGCCACCAGTGATTTGAACAGGGGAGACACCGGGGAGCTGTTTTTT
>few|TRBJ2-1|TRBD2|TRBV14
CASSQAWAGAYYNEQFF
TGTGCCAGCAGCCAAGCCTGGGCGGGAGCCTACTACAATGAGCAGTTCTTC
>.|TRBJ2-1|TRBD2|TRBV9
CASSVRGAAGGTYNEQFF
TGTGCCAGCAGCGTAAGGGGTGCAGCGGGAGGCACCTACAATGAGCAGTTCTTC
>few|TRBJ2-1|TRBD2|TRBV2
CASSEGASGRRGYNEQFF
TGTGCCAGCAGTGAAGGGGCTAGCGGGAGGAGGGGTTACAATGAGCAGTTCTTC